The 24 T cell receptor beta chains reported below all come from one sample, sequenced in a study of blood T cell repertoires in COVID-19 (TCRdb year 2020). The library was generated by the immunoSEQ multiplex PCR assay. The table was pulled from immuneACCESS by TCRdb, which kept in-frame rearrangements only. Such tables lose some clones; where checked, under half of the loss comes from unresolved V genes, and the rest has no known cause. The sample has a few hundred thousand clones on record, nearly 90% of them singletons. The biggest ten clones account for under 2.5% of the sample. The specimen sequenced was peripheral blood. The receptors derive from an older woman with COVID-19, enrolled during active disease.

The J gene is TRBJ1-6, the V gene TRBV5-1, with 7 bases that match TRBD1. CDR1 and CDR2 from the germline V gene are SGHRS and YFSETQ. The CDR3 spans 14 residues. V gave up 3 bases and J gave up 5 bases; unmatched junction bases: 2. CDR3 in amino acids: CASSSGTDNSPLHF. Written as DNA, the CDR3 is TGCGCCAGCAGCTCCGGGACAGATAATTCACCCCTCCACTTT.

CDR3 sequence reads: CASSVSQGRERNTIYF. CDR3 DNA sequence: TGTGCCAGCAGCGTAAGTCAGGGGCGTGAGAGAAACACCATATATTTT. V gene TRBV9 combines with J gene TRBJ1-3, with D possibly being TRBD1 (6 bases). Germline assignment: CDR1 SGDLS and CDR2 YYNGEE. This CDR3 is built from 16 residues. V was clipped by 1 base and J by 5 bases, with 16 bases between them. The variable domain in full, with the rest retrieved from reference TRBV9 and TRBJ1-3, is DSGVTQTPKHLITATGQRVTLRCSPRSGDLSVYWYQQSLDQGLQFLIQYYNGEERAKGNILERFSAQQFPDLHSELNLSSLELGDSALYFCASSVSQGRERNTIYFGEGSWLTVV.

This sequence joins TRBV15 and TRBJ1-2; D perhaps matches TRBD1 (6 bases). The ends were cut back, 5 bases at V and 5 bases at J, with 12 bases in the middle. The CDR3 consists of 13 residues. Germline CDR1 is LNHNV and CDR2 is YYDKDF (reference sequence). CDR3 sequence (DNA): TGTGCCACCAGCCAACAGGGCGATTATGGCTACACCTTC. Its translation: CATSQQGDYGYTF.

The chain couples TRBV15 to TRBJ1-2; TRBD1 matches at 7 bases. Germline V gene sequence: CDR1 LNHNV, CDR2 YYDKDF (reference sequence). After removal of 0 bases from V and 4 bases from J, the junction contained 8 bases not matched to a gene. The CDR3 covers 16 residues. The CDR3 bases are TGTGCCACCAGCAGAGATGGGACAGTGGATCTCTATGGCTACACCTTC. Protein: CATSRDGTVDLYGYTF. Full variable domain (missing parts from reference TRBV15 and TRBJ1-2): DAMVIQNPRYQVTQFGKPVTLSCSQTLNHNVMYWYQQKSSQAPKLLFHYYDKDFNNEADTPDNFQSRRPNTSFCFLDIRSPGLGDTAMYLCATSRDGTVDLYGYTFGSGTRLTVV.

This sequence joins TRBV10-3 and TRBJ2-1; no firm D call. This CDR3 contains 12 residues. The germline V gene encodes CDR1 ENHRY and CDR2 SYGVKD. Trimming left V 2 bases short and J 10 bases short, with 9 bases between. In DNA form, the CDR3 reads TGTGCCATCAGTGAGAATTTACTAGAGCAGTTCTTC. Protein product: CAISENLLEQFF.

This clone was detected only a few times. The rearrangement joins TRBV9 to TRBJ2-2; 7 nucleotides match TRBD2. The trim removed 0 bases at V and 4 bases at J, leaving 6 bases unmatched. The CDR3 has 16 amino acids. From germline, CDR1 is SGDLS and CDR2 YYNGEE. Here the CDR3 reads CASSVAAVAGTGELFF. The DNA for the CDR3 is TGTGCCAGCAGCGTAGCGGCAGTAGCGGGCACCGGGGAGCTGTTTTTT.

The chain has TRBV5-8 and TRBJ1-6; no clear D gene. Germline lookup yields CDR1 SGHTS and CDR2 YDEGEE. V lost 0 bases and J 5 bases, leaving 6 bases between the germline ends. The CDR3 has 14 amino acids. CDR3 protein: CASSLEQNNSPLHF. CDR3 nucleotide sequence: TGTGCCAGCAGCTTGGAACAGAATAATTCACCCCTCCACTTT.

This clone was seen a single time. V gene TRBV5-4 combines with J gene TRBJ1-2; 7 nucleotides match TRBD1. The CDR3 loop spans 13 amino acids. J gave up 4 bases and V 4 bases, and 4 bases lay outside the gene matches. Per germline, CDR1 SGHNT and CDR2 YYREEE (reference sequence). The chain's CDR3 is CASSRQGLYGYTF. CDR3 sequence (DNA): TGTGCCAGCAGCCGACAGGGACTCTATGGCTACACCTTC.

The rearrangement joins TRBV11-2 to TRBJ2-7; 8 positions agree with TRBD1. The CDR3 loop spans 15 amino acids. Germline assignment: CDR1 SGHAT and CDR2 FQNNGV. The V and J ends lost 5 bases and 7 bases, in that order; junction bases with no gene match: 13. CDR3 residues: CASSPRGQGAREQYF. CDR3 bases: TGTGCCAGCAGCCCCCGGGGGCAGGGGGCTCGTGAGCAGTACTTC.

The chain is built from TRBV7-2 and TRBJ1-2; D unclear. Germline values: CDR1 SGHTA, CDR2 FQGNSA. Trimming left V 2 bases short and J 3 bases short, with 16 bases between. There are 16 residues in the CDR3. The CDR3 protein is CASSLHESRYDYGYTF. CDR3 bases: TGTGCCAGCAGCTTACATGAGTCCCGGTACGACTATGGCTACACCTTC.

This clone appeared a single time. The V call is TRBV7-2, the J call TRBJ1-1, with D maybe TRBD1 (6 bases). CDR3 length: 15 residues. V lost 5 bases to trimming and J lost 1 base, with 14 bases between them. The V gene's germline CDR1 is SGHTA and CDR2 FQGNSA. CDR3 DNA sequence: TGTGCCAGCAGCGCGTCAGGGGCGAGGAACACTGAAGCTTTCTTT. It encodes CASSASGARNTEAFF.

DNA for the CDR3: TGCGCCAGCAGCCCGGGACAGGGGAGTGGCTACACCTTC. It specifies CASSPGQGSGYTF. The chain has TRBV5-1 and TRBJ1-2; 10 bases are a match to TRBD1. V trimming: 4 bases; J trimming: 7 bases; junction bases outside the gene matches: 4. Germline CDR1 is SGHRS and CDR2 is YFSETQ. CDR3 size: 13 residues. The full variable domain, its missing parts supplied by reference TRBV5-1 and TRBJ1-2, is KAGVTQTPRYLIKTRGQQVTLSCSPISGHRSVSWYQQTPGQGLQFLFEYFSETQRNKGNFPGRFSGRQFSNSRSEMNVSTLELGDSALYLCASSPGQGSGYTFGSGTRLTVV.

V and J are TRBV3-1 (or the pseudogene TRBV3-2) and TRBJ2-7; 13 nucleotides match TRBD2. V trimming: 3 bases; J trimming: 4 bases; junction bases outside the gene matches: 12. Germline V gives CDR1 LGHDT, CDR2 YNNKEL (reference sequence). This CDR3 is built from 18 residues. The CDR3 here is CASSHLLAGGLSVYEQYF. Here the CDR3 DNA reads TGTGCCAGCAGCCACTTACTAGCGGGGGGGCTGTCGGTTTACGAGCAGTACTTC.

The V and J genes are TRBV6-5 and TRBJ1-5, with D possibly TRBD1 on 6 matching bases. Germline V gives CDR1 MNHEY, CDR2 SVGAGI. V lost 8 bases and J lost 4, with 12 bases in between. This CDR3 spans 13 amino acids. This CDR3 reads CASHITGNQPQHF. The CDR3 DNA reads TGTGCCAGCCATATCACAGGGAATCAGCCCCAGCATTTT.

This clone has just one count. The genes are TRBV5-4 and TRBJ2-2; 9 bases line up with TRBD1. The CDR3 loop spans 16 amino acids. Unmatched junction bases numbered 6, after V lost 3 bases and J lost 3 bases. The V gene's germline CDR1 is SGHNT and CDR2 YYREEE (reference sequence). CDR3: CASSSGTGRDTGELFF. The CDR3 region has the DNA TGTGCCAGCAGCTCCGGGACAGGGCGCGACACCGGGGAGCTGTTTTTT.

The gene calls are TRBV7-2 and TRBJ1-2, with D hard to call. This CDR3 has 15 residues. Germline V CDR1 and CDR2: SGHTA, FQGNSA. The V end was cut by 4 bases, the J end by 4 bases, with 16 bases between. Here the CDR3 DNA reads TGTGCCAGCAGCTGGGCACCACAAACCGGCTATGGCTACACCTTC. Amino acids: CASSWAPQTGYGYTF.

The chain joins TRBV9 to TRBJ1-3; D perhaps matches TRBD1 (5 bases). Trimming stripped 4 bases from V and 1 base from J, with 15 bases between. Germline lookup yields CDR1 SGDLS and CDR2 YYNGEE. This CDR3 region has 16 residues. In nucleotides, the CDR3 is TGTGCCAGCAGCTCCCCCCGGGGGTTTTCTGGAAACACCATATATTTT. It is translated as CASSSPRGFSGNTIYF. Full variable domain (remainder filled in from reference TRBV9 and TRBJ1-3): DSGVTQTPKHLITATGQRVTLRCSPRSGDLSVYWYQQSLDQGLQFLIQYYNGEERAKGNILERFSAQQFPDLHSELNLSSLELGDSALYFCASSSPRGFSGNTIYFGEGSWLTVV.

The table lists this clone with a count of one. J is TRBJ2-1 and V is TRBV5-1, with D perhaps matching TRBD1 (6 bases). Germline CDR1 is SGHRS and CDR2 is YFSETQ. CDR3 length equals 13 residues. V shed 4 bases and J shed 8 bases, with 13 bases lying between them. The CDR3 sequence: CASSRDTVDEQFF. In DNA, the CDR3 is TGCGCCAGCAGCCGGGACACGGTCGATGAGCAGTTCTTC.

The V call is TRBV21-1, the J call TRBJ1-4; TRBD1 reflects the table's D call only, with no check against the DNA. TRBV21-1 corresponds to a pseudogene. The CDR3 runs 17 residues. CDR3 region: CASSNRDRESQSEKLFF. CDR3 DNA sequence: TGTGCCAGCAGCAACAGGGACAGGGAGAGTCAGAGCGAAAAACTGTTTTTT.

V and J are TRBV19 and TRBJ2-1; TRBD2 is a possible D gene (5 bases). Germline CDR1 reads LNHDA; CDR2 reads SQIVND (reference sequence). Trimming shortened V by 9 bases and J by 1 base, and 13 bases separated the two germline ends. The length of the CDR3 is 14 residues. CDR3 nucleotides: TGTGCCAGCAAAAGAGCGGATTCCTACAATGAGCAGTTCTTC. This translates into CASKRADSYNEQFF. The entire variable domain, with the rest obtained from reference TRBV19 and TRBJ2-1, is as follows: DGGITQSPKYLFRKEGQNVTLSCEQNLNHDAMYWYRQDPGQGLRLIYYSQIVNDFQKGDIAEGYSVSREKKESFPLTVTSAQKNPTAFYLCASKRADSYNEQFFGPGTRLTVL.

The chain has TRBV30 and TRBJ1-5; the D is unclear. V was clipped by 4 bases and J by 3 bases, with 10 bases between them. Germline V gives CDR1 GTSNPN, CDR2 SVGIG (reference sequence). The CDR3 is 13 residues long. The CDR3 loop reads CAWNGRDNQPQHF. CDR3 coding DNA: TGTGCCTGGAATGGACGGGACAATCAGCCCCAGCATTTT.

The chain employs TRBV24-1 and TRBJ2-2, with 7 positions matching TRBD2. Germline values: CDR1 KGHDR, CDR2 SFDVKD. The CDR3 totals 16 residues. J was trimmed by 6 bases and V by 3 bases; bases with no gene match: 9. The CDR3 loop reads CATSDPGTTSPGELFF. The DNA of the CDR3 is TGTGCCACCAGTGATCCAGGGACTACATCTCCCGGGGAGCTGTTTTTT.

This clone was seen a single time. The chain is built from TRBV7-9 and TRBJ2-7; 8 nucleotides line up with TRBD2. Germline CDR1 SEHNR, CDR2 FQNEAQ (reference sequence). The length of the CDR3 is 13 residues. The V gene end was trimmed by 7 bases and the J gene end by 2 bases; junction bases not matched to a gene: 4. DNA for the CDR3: TGTGCCAGCAAGGCCGGGGGGGCCTACGAGCAGTACTTC. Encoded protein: CASKAGGAYEQYF.

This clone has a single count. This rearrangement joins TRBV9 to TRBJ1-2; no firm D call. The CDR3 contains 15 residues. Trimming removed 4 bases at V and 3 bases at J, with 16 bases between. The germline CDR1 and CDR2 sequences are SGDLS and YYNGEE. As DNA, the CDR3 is TGTGCCAGCAGCCCGGCTGGGTGGAGCGACTATGGCTACACCTTC. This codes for CASSPAGWSDYGYTF.